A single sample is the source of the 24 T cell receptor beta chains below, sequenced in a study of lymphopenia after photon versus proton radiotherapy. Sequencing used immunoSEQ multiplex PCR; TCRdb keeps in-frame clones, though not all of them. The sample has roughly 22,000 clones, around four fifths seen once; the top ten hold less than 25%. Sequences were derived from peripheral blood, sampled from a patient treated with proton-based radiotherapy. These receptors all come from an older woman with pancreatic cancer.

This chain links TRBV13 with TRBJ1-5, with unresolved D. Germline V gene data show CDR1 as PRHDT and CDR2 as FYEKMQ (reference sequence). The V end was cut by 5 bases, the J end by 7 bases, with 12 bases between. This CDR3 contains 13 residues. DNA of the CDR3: TGTGCCAGCAGCAGGGAAAGCGGCCAGCCCCAGCATTTT. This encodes CASSRESGQPQHF. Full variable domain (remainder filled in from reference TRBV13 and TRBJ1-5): AAGVIQSPRHLIKEKRETATLKCYPIPRHDTVYWYQQGPGQDPQFLISFYEKMQSDKGSIPDRFSAQQFSDYHSELNMSSLELGDSALYFCASSRESGQPQHFGDGTRLSIL.

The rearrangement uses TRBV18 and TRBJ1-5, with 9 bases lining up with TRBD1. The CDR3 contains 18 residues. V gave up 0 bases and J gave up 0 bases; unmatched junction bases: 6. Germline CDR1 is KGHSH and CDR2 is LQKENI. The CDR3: CASSPPGQGPYSNQPQHF. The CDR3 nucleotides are TGTGCCAGCTCACCACCGGGACAGGGCCCTTATAGCAATCAGCCCCAGCATTTT.

CDR3 protein: CASSSGLYGYTF. CDR3 bases: TGTGCCAGCAGTTCCGGCCTATATGGCTACACCTTC. This chain joins TRBV28 and TRBJ1-2, with D unresolved. Trimming removed 4 bases at V and 5 bases at J, with 8 bases between. Germline lookup yields CDR1 MDHEN and CDR2 SYDVKM. The CDR3 is made up of 12 amino acids.

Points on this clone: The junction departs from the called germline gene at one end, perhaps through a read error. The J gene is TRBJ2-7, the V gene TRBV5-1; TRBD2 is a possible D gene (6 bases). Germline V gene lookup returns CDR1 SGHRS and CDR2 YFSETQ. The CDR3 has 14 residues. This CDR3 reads CVSSFGGSSYEQYF. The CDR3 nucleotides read TGCGTCAGCAGCTTTGGAGGGAGCTCCTACGAGCAGTACTTC. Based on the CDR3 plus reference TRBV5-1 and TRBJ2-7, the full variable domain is KAGVTQTPRYLIKTRGQQVTLSCSPISGHRSVSWYQQTPGQGLQFLFEYFSETQRNKGNFPGRFSGRQFSNSRSEMNVSTLELGDSALYLCVSSFGGSSYEQYFGPGTRLTVT.

In DNA, the CDR3 is TGTGCCAGTAGTAAGGCGGTAGGTAGCGGGAGCCTGTACGAGCAGTACTTC. It specifies CASSKAVGSGSLYEQYF. This chain joins TRBV19 and TRBJ2-7, with 9 bases that match TRBD2. The CDR3 length is 17 residues. The germline gives CDR1 LNHDA, CDR2 SQIVND (reference sequence). Trimming removed 4 bases from V and 4 bases from J; junction bases left unmatched: 14.

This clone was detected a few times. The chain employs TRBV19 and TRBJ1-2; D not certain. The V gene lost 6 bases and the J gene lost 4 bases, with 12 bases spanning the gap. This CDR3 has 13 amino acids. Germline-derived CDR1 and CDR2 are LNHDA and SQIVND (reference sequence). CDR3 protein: CASSPLGPYGYTF. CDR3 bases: TGTGCCAGTAGCCCCCTTGGCCCCTATGGCTACACCTTC.

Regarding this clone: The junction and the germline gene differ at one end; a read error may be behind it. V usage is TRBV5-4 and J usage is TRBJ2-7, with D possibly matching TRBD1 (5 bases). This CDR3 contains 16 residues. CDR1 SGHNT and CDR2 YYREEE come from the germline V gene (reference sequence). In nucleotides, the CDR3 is TGCGCCAGCAGCCAAGGGCTTCAGGGTGACGCCTACGAGCAGTACTTC. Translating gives CASSQGLQGDAYEQYF. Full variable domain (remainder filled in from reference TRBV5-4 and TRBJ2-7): ETGVTQSPTHLIKTRGQQVTLRCSSQSGHNTVSWYQQALGQGPQFIFQYYREEENGRGNFPPRFSGLQFPNYSSELNVNALELDDSALYLCASSQGLQGDAYEQYFGPGTRLTVT.

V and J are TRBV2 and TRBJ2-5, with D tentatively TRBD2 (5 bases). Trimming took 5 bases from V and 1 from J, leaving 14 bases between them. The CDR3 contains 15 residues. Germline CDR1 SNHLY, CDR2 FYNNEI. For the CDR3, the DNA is TGTGCCAGCAGTCCTAGCTCTTCACTCCAAGAGACCCAGTACTTC. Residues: CASSPSSSLQETQYF.

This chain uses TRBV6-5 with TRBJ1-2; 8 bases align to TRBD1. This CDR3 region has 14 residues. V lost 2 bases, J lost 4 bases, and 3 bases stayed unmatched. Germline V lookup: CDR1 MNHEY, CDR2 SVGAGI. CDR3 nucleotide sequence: TGTGCCAGCAGTTACCAGGGGGCCGTCTATGGCTACACCTTC. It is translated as CASSYQGAVYGYTF.

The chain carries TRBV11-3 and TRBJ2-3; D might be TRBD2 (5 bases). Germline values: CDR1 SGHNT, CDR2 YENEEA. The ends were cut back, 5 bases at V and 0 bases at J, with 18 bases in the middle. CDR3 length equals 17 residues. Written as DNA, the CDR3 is TGTGCCAGCAGCGTGAGAACCGGGATTAGTAGCACAGATACGCAGTATTTT. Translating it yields CASSVRTGISSTDTQYF.

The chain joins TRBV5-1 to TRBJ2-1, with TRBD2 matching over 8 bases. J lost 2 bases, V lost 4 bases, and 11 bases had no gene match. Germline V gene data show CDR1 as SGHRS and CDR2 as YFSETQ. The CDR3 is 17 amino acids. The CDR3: CASSGGTGTRPYNEQFF. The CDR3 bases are TGCGCCAGCAGCGGGGGAACCGGGACTAGGCCCTACAATGAGCAGTTCTTC. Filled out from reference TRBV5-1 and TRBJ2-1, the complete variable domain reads KAGVTQTPRYLIKTRGQQVTLSCSPISGHRSVSWYQQTPGQGLQFLFEYFSETQRNKGNFPGRFSGRQFSNSRSEMNVSTLELGDSALYLCASSGGTGTRPYNEQFFGPGTRLTVL.

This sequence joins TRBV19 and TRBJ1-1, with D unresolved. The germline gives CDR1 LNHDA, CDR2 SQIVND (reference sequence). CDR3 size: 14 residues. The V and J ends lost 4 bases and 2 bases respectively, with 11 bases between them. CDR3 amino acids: CASSTPSDNTEAFF. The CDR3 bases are TGTGCCAGTAGTACCCCCTCAGACAACACTGAAGCTTTCTTT.

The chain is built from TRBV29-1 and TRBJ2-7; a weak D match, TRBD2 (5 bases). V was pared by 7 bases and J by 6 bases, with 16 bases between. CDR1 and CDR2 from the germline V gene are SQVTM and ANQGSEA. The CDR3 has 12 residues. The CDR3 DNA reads TGCAGCGGTAGAGGGCAGGCGGGCGAGCAGTACTTC. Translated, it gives CSGRGQAGEQYF.

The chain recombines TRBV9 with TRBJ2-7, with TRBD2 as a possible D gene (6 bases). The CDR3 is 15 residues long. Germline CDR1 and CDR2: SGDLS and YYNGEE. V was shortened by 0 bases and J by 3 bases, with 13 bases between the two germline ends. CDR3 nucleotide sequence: TGTGCCAGCAGCGTAGCTGTCTCGGGAGTCTACGAGCAGTACTTC. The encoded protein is CASSVAVSGVYEQYF.

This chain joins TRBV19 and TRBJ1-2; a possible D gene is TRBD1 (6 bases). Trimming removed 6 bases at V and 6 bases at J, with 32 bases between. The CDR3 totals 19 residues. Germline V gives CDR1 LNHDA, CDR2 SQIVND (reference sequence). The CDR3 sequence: CASRDPFGQTTVSLHGYTF. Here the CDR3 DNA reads TGTGCCAGTAGGGATCCCTTCGGACAGACTACCGTGTCTCTCCATGGCTACACCTTC.

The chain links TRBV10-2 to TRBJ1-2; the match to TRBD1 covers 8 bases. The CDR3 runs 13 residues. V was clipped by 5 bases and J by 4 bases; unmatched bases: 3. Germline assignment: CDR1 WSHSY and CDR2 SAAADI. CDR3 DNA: TGCGCCAGCAGTCGGGACAGGATCTATGGCTACACCTTC. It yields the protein CASSRDRIYGYTF.

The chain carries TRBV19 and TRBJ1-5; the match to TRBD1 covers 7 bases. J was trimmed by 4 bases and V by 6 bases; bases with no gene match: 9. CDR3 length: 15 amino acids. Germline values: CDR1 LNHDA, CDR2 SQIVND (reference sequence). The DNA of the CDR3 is TGTGCCAGTAGCGATTCAGGGGGTGGGAATCAGCCCCAGCATTTT. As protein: CASSDSGGGNQPQHF. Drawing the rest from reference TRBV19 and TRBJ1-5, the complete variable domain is DGGITQSPKYLFRKEGQNVTLSCEQNLNHDAMYWYRQDPGQGLRLIYYSQIVNDFQKGDIAEGYSVSREKKESFPLTVTSAQKNPTAFYLCASSDSGGGNQPQHFGDGTRLSIL.

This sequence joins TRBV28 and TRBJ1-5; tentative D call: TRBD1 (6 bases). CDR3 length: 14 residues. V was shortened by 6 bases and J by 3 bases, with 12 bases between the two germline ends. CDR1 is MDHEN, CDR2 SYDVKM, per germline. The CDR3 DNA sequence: TGTGCCAGCAGCGTCGGACAGTCCAATCAGCCCCAGCATTTT. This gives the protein CASSVGQSNQPQHF.

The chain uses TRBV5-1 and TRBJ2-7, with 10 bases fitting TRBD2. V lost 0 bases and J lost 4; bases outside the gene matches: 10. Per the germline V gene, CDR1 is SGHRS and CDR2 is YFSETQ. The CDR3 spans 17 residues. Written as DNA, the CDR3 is TGCGCCAGCAGCTTGGATTCCGCTAGCGGGAGTAAGTACGAGCAGTACTTC. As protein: CASSLDSASGSKYEQYF.

The CDR3 protein is CASSSTPTQYF. The CDR3 nucleotides read TGTGCCAGCAGTTCGACTCCAACGCAGTATTTT. The gene calls are TRBV28 and TRBJ2-3; D not resolved. Germline CDR1 is MDHEN and CDR2 is SYDVKM. V was clipped by 4 bases and J by 9 bases, with 8 bases between them. The CDR3 loop spans 11 amino acids.

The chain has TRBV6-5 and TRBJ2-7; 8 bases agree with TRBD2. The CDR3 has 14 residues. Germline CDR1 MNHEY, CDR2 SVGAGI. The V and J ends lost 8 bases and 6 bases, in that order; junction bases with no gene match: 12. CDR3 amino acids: CASGPAGVAGEQYF. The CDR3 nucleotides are TGTGCCAGCGGACCAGCGGGAGTCGCGGGCGAGCAGTACTTC.

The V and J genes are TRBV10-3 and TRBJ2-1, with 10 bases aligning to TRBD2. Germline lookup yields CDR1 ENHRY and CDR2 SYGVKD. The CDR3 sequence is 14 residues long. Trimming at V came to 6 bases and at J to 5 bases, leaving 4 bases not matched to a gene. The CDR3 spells CAIRGTSANNEQFF. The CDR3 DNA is TGTGCCATCAGGGGGACTAGCGCGAACAATGAGCAGTTCTTC.

The CDR3 loop is CASSTTEGYEQYF. The CDR3 nucleotides are TGTGCCAGCAGCACAACTGAGGGTTACGAGCAGTACTTC. This chain links TRBV9 with TRBJ2-7; D may be TRBD2 (5 bases). Germline V gene sequence: CDR1 SGDLS, CDR2 YYNGEE. This CDR3 has 13 amino acids. The ends were cut back, 4 bases at V and 4 bases at J, with 12 bases in the middle. The complete variable domain, with remaining parts taken from reference TRBV9 and TRBJ2-7, reads DSGVTQTPKHLITATGQRVTLRCSPRSGDLSVYWYQQSLDQGLQFLIQYYNGEERAKGNILERFSAQQFPDLHSELNLSSLELGDSALYFCASSTTEGYEQYFGPGTRLTVT.

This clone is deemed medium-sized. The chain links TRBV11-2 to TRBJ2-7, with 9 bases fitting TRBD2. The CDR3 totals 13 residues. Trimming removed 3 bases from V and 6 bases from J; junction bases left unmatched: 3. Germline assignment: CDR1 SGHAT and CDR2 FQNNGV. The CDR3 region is CASSLREGSEQYF. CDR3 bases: TGTGCCAGCAGCTTGCGGGAGGGAAGCGAGCAGTACTTC.